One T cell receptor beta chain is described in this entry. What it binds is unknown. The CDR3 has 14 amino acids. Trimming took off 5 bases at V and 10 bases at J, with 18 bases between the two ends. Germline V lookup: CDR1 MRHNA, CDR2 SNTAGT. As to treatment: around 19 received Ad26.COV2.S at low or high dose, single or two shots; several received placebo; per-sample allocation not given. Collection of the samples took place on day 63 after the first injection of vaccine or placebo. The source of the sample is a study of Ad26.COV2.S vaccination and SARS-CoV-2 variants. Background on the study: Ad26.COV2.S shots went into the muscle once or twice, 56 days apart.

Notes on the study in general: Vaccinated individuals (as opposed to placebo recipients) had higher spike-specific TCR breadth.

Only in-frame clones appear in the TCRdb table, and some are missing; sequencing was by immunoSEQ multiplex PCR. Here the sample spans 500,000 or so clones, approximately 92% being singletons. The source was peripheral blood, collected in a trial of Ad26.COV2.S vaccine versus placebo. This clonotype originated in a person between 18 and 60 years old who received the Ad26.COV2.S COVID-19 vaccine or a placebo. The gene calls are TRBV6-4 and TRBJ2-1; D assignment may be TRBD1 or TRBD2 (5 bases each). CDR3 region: CASSSEPIGAEQFF. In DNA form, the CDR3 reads TGTGCCAGCAGTTCTGAGCCCATCGGGGCGGAGCAGTTCTTC.